This TCR beta chain is from a study of T-cell memory formation after mild COVID-19. On the study more broadly: There were largely donor-specific TCR clusters.

This clonotype was seen a few times. Its antigen is still unknown. Germline CDR1 and CDR2: SGHRS and YFSETQ. Trimming stripped 4 bases from V and 2 bases from J, with 12 bases between. CDR3 length equals 14 residues. General observations from the study: Second-wave clones with a day 37 peak had unconfirmed SARS-CoV-2 specificity. Pre-infection memory carried some responding clones, suggesting that cross-reactive memory joined. The study found contracting CD4+ clones mainly in CM and EM and contracting CD8+ clones in EMRA.

In TCRdb, the 5' RACE reads were re-called with MiXCR into one record per CDR3 protein. The sample carries fewer than 50,000 distinct CDR3 sequences, roughly 7% recorded once. Source material: PBMCs or a T cell subset sorted from them (not recorded which). This TCR was sampled from an adult who had mild COVID-19 (a few samples of this study predate the infection). Cell type and time point are not known. The V call is TRBV5-1, the J call TRBJ2-5; no clear D gene. CDR3 sequence (DNA): TGCGCCAGCAGCCCAGGAGCAATACAAGAGACCCAGTACTTC. It yields the protein CASSPGAIQETQYF.